This TCR beta chain was profiled in a study of blood T cells in healthy people across ages. Deletions cut 1 base from V and 2 bases from J, with 17 bases between. The CDR3 runs 17 residues. Through a sample-barcoded 5' primer and a J-beta primer mix, a second PCR was run for roughly 6 to 11 cycles. TCRdb analysed the 5' RACE reads with MiXCR anew, one entry per CDR3 protein. This sample has hundreds of thousands of distinct CDR3 sequences, with 20% to 30% found just once. This clonotype was counted a few times. Its antigen is still unknown. Study-level points and caveats: Diversity figures derived from one million T cells were judged to underestimate the true value. Reliance upon unsorted PBMCs precluded definitive naive versus antigen-experienced comparison.

This sample was shared with a second study, whose subject was T cells of mothers and their children. That paper adds: Primer M1S, used in the second PCR, introduced sample barcodes and 2-4 random nucleotides. The study found slightly higher but non-significant overlap in related versus unrelated mother-child pairs.

This chain uses TRBV12-3 or TRBV12-4 with TRBJ2-5; D uncertain. The sequencing sample was made of blood. This clonotype was obtained from a boy under 18 in good health. CDR3: CASSLGASRPIQETQYF. CDR3 bases: TGTGCCAGCAGTTTAGGAGCGTCTCGGCCGATTCAAGAGACCCAGTACTTC.